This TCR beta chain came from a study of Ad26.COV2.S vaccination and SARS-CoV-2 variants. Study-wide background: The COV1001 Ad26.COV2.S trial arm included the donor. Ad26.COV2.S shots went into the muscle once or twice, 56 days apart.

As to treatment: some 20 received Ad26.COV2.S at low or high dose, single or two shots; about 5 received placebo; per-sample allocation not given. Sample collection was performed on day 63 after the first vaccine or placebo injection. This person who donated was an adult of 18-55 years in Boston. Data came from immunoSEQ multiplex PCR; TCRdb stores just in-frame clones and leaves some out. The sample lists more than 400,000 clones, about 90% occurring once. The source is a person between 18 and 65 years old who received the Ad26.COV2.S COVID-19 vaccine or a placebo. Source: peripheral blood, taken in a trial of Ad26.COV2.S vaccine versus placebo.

CDR3 DNA: TGCGCCAGCAGCTTCAAGGGGCCCTCCTACGAGCAGTACTTC. Residues: CASSFKGPSYEQYF. The J gene is TRBJ2-7, the V gene TRBV5-1; TRBD1 is a possible D gene (5 bases). V shed 2 bases and J shed 0 bases, with 9 bases lying between them. CDR1 is SGHRS, CDR2 YFSETQ, per germline. The CDR3 runs to 14 residues.